A single sample is the source of the 24 T cell receptor beta chains below, sequenced in a study of brain T cells in children with intractable seizures. Only in-frame clones appear in the TCRdb table, and some are missing; sequencing was by immunoSEQ multiplex PCR. The data contain roughly 23,000 clones, 90% to 95% of them singletons. Source: peripheral blood, taken at surgery. Every receptor here comes from a boy aged 5-17 years with focal cortical dysplasia and intractable seizures.

CDR3 sequence reads: CASSNPSSGGTYNEQFF. The DNA of the CDR3 is TGTGCCAGCAGCAACCCCAGTAGCGGGGGGACCTACAATGAGCAGTTCTTC. V usage is TRBV5-6 and J usage is TRBJ2-1, with 10 positions matching TRBD2. V lost 4 bases, J lost 2 bases, and 9 bases stayed unmatched. CDR3 length: 17 amino acids. Germline CDR1 reads SGHDT; CDR2 reads YYEEEE.

The gene calls are TRBV12-5 and TRBJ1-6; TRBD1 is a possible D gene (6 bases). With 2 bases removed from V and 4 bases from J, the gap between germline ends came to 15 bases. Germline loops: CDR1 LGHNT, CDR2 FRNRAP. This CDR3 spans 17 amino acids. CDR3 nucleotide sequence: TGTGCTAGTGGTTTGACGGCAGGAGGGGGTTATAATTCACCCCTCCACTTT. The encoded protein is CASGLTAGGGYNSPLHF. Full variable domain (missing parts from reference TRBV12-5 and TRBJ1-6): DARVTQTPRHKVTEMGQEVTMRCQPILGHNTVFWYRQTMMQGLELLAYFRNRAPLDDSGMPKDRFSAEMPDATLATLKIQPSEPRDSAVYFCASGLTAGGGYNSPLHFGNGTRLTVT.

The rearrangement uses TRBV28 and TRBJ2-2, with no clear D. V was pared by 5 bases and J by 2 bases, with 9 bases between. The CDR3 loop spans 14 amino acids. Germline loops: CDR1 MDHEN, CDR2 SYDVKM. The CDR3 loop reads CASSRLPNTGELFF. The CDR3 bases are TGTGCCAGCAGTCGGCTACCAAACACCGGGGAGCTGTTTTTT.

The chain joins TRBV6-1 to TRBJ2-1, with D perhaps TRBD2 (5 bases). Germline V gives CDR1 MNHNS, CDR2 SASEGT. V lost 1 base to trimming and J lost 6 bases, with 13 bases between them. The CDR3 runs 15 residues. The CDR3 spells CASSEDAGGPNEQFF. The CDR3 DNA sequence: TGTGCCAGCAGTGAAGATGCGGGCGGCCCCAATGAGCAGTTCTTC.

The CDR3 DNA sequence: TGCGCCAGCAGCCAAAGGACAGAAGATAATTCACCCCTCCACTTT. Its protein is CASSQRTEDNSPLHF. This chain joins TRBV4-1 and TRBJ1-6, with D possibly matching TRBD1 (6 bases). The ends were cut back, 2 bases at V and 5 bases at J, with 10 bases in the middle. The CDR3 contains 15 residues. The germline V gene encodes CDR1 MGHRA and CDR2 YSYEKL.

The chain carries TRBV28 and TRBJ1-5; no reliable D call. V lost 11 bases and J 1 base, leaving 9 bases between the germline ends. The CDR3 is 12 residues long. Germline V gives CDR1 MDHEN, CDR2 SYDVKM. The CDR3 loop is CAAGPSNQPQHF. The CDR3 nucleotides are TGTGCCGCGGGCCCCAGCAATCAGCCCCAGCATTTT.

The chain has TRBV5-1 and TRBJ2-5; D tentatively reads TRBD1 or TRBD2 (5 bases each). CDR1 is SGHRS and CDR2 is YFSETQ in the germline V gene. V was cut by 4 bases and J by 5 bases, with 24 bases left in between. CDR3 length equals 17 residues. The CDR3 region is CASSPNPGAKGVETQYF. In DNA, the CDR3 is TGCGCCAGCAGCCCGAACCCCGGGGCCAAAGGCGTGGAGACCCAGTACTTC.

CDR3 amino acids: CASSQETRVSEQFF. The CDR3 nucleotides read TGCGCCAGCAGCCAAGAGACCCGGGTAAGCGAGCAGTTCTTC. J is TRBJ2-1 and V is TRBV4-1; unclear D gene. CDR1 MGHRA and CDR2 YSYEKL come from the germline V gene. Trimming pared 0 bases from V and 10 bases from J, leaving 13 bases between. This CDR3 region has 14 residues.

This chain links TRBV29-1 with TRBJ1-1; 7 positions match TRBD1. CDR1 and CDR2 from the germline V gene are SQVTM and ANQGSEA. Unmatched junction bases numbered 14, after V lost 3 bases and J lost 4 bases. The CDR3 is 16 residues long. The CDR3 DNA reads as TGCAGCGTTGAGGCCTCGAGGGGGCCAGAATTCACTGAAGCTTTCTTT. Translation: CSVEASRGPEFTEAFF.

The chain couples TRBV7-2 to TRBJ1-2; 9 bases align to TRBD1. Trimming cost V 4 bases and J 3 bases; bases outside gene matches: 12. Germline V lookup: CDR1 SGHTA, CDR2 FQGNSA. This CDR3 spans 17 amino acids. The CDR3 protein is CASSSTGTGYRDYGYTF. In DNA, the CDR3 is TGTGCCAGCAGCTCTACCGGGACAGGGTATAGAGACTATGGCTACACCTTC.

V gene TRBV4-2 combines with J gene TRBJ2-5; D not resolved. CDR3 length: 16 residues. CDR1 and CDR2 from the germline V gene are LGHNA and YNFKEQ. V lost 0 bases and J 5 bases, leaving 16 bases between the germline ends. This chain's CDR3 is CASSQELAAPQETQYF. In nucleotides, the CDR3 is TGTGCCAGCAGCCAAGAACTGGCAGCCCCACAGGAGACCCAGTACTTC.

CDR3 loop: CASSTGTGDYEQYF. For the CDR3, the DNA is TGTGCCAGCAGCACCGGGACAGGAGACTACGAGCAGTACTTC. This sequence joins TRBV9 and TRBJ2-7; TRBD1 matches 8 bases. CDR3 size: 14 residues. CDR1 and CDR2 (germline): SGDLS, YYNGEE. The V and J ends lost 4 bases and 3 bases, in that order; junction bases with no gene match: 6.

The chain uses TRBV28 and TRBJ2-2, with no clear D. The V end lost 6 bases, the J end lost 0 bases, and 14 bases lay between the germline ends. This CDR3 comprises 16 residues. Per germline, CDR1 MDHEN and CDR2 SYDVKM. This chain's CDR3 is CASRRKAGPNTGELFF. The DNA for the CDR3 is TGTGCCAGCAGGCGAAAGGCTGGCCCGAACACCGGGGAGCTGTTTTTT.

The CDR3: CASSPEGISNQPQHF. The CDR3 nucleotides are TGTGCCAGCAGTCCAGAGGGGATAAGCAATCAGCCCCAGCATTTT. The J gene is TRBJ1-5, the V gene TRBV27; D may be TRBD1 (5 bases). With 5 bases removed from V and 1 base from J, the gap between germline ends came to 12 bases. This CDR3 is built from 15 residues. The germline gives CDR1 MNHEY, CDR2 SMNVEV (reference sequence).

The rearrangement links TRBV6-5 to TRBJ2-3, with unresolved D. V was cut by 0 bases and J by 9 bases, with 10 bases left in between. Germline V gives CDR1 MNHEY, CDR2 SVGAGI. The length of the CDR3 is 13 residues. CDR3 nucleotides: TGTGCCAGCAGTTACTCGAGGCAGACGACGCAGTATTTT. It translates to CASSYSRQTTQYF.

The chain combines TRBV3-1 (or the pseudogene TRBV3-2) with TRBJ2-1, with D maybe TRBD2 (6 bases). The germline V gene has CDR1 LGHDT and CDR2 YNNKEL (reference sequence). V was pared by 2 bases and J by 1 base, with 15 bases between. This CDR3 comprises 17 residues. CDR3 sequence reads: CASSQRRFAGSYNEQFF. DNA of the CDR3: TGTGCCAGCAGCCAACGCAGATTCGCGGGGTCCTACAATGAGCAGTTCTTC.

This chain connects TRBV24-1 to TRBJ2-1; TRBD1 matches at 11 bases. Germline assignment: CDR1 KGHDR and CDR2 SFDVKD. V lost 12 bases and J lost 5; bases outside the gene matches: 5. CDR3 size: 13 residues. This CDR3 is CAAGTGGHNEQFF. DNA for the CDR3: TGTGCCGCCGGGACAGGGGGTCACAATGAGCAGTTCTTC.

The V gene is TRBV4-1, the J gene TRBJ2-7, with a tentative D call TRBD1 (6 bases). V was clipped by 4 bases and J by 5 bases, with 27 bases between them. The CDR3 covers 18 residues. The V gene's germline CDR1 is MGHRA and CDR2 YSYEKL. CDR3 in amino acids: CASSLQSEPPKTGHEQYV. The CDR3 DNA is TGCGCCAGCAGCCTACAATCAGAGCCGCCTAAGACAGGCCACGAGCAGTACGTC.

The chain links TRBV5-1 to TRBJ2-5; D could derive from TRBD1 or TRBD2 (5 bases each). The CDR3 covers 13 residues. V was clipped by 4 bases and J by 3 bases, with 10 bases between them. The germline V gene has CDR1 SGHRS and CDR2 YFSETQ. CDR3 DNA sequence: TGCGCCAGCAGCCCGGGACCCGAAGAGACCCAGTACTTC. It codes for CASSPGPEETQYF.

The V call is TRBV30, the J call TRBJ1-1; D gene ambiguous. V was pared by 4 bases and J by 1 base, with 16 bases between. Germline CDR1 reads GTSNPN; CDR2 reads SVGIG (reference sequence). This CDR3 has 15 amino acids. CDR3 in amino acids: CAWMVGQLGNTEAFF. The CDR3 region has the DNA TGTGCCTGGATGGTGGGTCAGTTGGGGAACACTGAAGCTTTCTTT.

This clone has only one observation. This chain links TRBV28 with TRBJ1-5, with TRBD1 matching 12 bases. The CDR3 has 16 amino acids. Germline-derived CDR1 and CDR2 are MDHEN and SYDVKM. V lost 8 bases, J lost 6 bases, and 11 bases stayed unmatched. This chain's CDR3 is CASGTGTGGAAQPQHF. CDR3 DNA sequence: TGTGCCAGCGGGACCGGGACAGGGGGCGCCGCTCAGCCCCAGCATTTT.

The rearrangement uses TRBV28 and TRBJ1-1, with D perhaps TRBD1 (5 bases). Per the germline V gene, CDR1 is MDHEN and CDR2 is SYDVKM. This CDR3 contains 12 residues. The ends were cut back, 7 bases at V and 5 bases at J, with 11 bases in the middle. The CDR3 DNA follows: TGTGCCAGCACCCAGGGCGCGACTGAAGCTTTCTTT. It is translated as CASTQGATEAFF.

The V gene is TRBV14, the J gene TRBJ2-1; 9 bases align to TRBD1. Germline V lookup: CDR1 SGHDN, CDR2 FVKESK. This CDR3 is 13 amino acids long. With V trimmed by 4 bases and J by 16 bases, 11 bases remained unmatched. The chain's CDR3 is CASSLHLGQGKFF. In nucleotides, the CDR3 is TGTGCCAGCAGCCTCCACCTTGGACAGGGGAAATTCTTC. The whole variable domain, filled in from reference TRBV14 and TRBJ2-1, reads EAGVTQFPSHSVIEKGQTVTLRCDPISGHDNLYWYRRVMGKEIKFLLHFVKESKQDESGMPNNRFLAERTGGTYSTLKVQPAELEDSGVYFCASSLHLGQGKFFGPGTRLTVL.

The CDR3 loop is CASSPLAGGPSEQFF. The DNA of the CDR3 is TGCGCCAGCAGCCCATTAGCGGGAGGGCCGTCTGAGCAGTTCTTC. The chain couples TRBV5-1 to TRBJ2-1, with 11 bases lining up with TRBD2. This CDR3 is 15 amino acids long. Germline values: CDR1 SGHRS, CDR2 YFSETQ. Losses at the gene ends were 4 bases for V and 9 bases for J; bases not matched to a gene: 9.